This TCR beta chain was captured in a study of CD8+CD57+ T cells in acquired aplastic anemia. Of note for this clonotype: A clone one base away is much larger, so this may be a read error.

Before being chosen for sequencing, patients had shown CD8+CD57+ cell expansion by flow cytometry. Profiling of TCR beta VDJ combinations and CDR3 sequences used genomic DNA as template. TCRdb called the reads again in MiXCR, with one record for every CDR3 protein. This sample has around 200,000 distinct CDR3 sequences, with almost 50% found just once. The CDR3 loop spans 12 amino acids. CDR1 LGHNT and CDR2 FRNRAP come from the germline V gene. This receptor was obtained from a human donor with aplastic anemia. Sequencing was done on a sample of sorted CD4+, CD8+, or CD8+CD57+ T cells (not recorded which) from PBMCs. The chain combines TRBV12-5 with TRBJ1-2; TRBD1 aligns across 10 bases. The CDR3 coding sequence is TGTGCTGGTGGGGACAGGGGCCATGGCTACACCTTC. This codes for CAGGDRGHGYTF.